The rows below give T cell receptor beta chains drawn from one sample of a study of blood T cell repertoires in COVID-19. Produced via immunoSEQ multiplex PCR; TCRdb's table is partial and in-frame only. Here the sample spans fewer than 35,000 clones, about 85% being singletons. Input material: peripheral blood. The receptors shown here come from a man aged 45-65 years with active or convalescent COVID-19. Both conserved end residues are part of each CDR3. A D gene is named only where the DNA matches it firmly. Not all rows give a size; the values are once, few, many and, for expanded clones, a class.

clone_size j_call d_call v_call cdr3_length cdr3_aa cdr3_nt
NA TRBJ1-1 NA TRBV10-3 14 CAIGPWGVYTEAFF TGTGCCATCGGACCCTGGGGGGTCTACACTGAAGCTTTCTTT
NA TRBJ2-2 NA TRBV27 14 CASSSSLSTGELFF TGTGCCAGCAGCTCAAGCCTTTCCACCGGGGAGCTGTTTTTT
NA TRBJ2-2 TRBD2 TRBV10-3 19 CAITPGLAGGPWNTGELFF TGTGCCATCACTCCGGGACTAGCGGGAGGGCCCTGGAACACCGGGGAGCTGTTTTTT
NA TRBJ2-1 TRBD2 TRBV30 15 CAWSVLAGGLGEQFF TGTGCCTGGAGTGTACTAGCGGGAGGGCTGGGTGAGCAGTTCTTC
NA TRBJ1-1 NA TRBV7-2 13 CASSFSEDTEAFF TGTGCCAGCAGCTTCTCAGAAGACACTGAAGCTTTCTTT
NA TRBJ1-2 TRBD1 TRBV3-1/TRBV3-2 16 CASSRGTGGYGYGYTF TGTGCCAGCAGCCGCGGGACAGGGGGCTACGGGTATGGCTACACCTTC
NA TRBJ2-3 NA TRBV5-1 13 CASSPVGGDTQYF TGCGCCAGCAGCCCGGTGGGGGGAGATACGCAGTATTTT
NA TRBJ1-1 NA TRBV5-1 14 CASSIQGGNTEAFF TGCGCCAGCAGCATACAGGGTGGGAACACTGAAGCTTTCTTT
NA TRBJ1-3 NA TRBV5-4 16 CASSLGGYISGNTIYF TGTGCCAGCAGCTTGGGAGGGTACATCTCTGGAAACACCATATATTTT
once TRBJ2-2 NA TRBV4-2 12 CASSVNTGELFF TGTGCCAGCAGCGTAAACACCGGGGAGCTGTTTTTT
NA TRBJ1-4 TRBD1 TRBV10-3 13 CATADRENEKLFF TGTGCCACCGCCGACAGGGAGAACGAAAAACTGTTTTTT
few TRBJ2-1 NA TRBV5-1 15 CASSLGGTGSNEQFF TGCGCCAGCAGCTTGGGAGGCACAGGGAGCAATGAGCAGTTCTTC
NA TRBJ2-7 TRBD1 TRBV5-6 16 CASSETDRPPSYEQYF TGTGCCAGCAGCGAAACGGACAGGCCACCCTCCTACGAGCAGTACTTC
NA TRBJ2-1 TRBD2 TRBV5-4 15 CASSPGTSGRDEQFF TGTGCCAGCAGCCCCGGGACTAGCGGGAGGGATGAGCAGTTCTTC
NA TRBJ1-3 TRBD1 TRBV10-3 15 CAISGGQVGGNTIYF TGTGCCATCAGTGGGGGACAGGTCGGTGGAAACACCATATATTTT
NA TRBJ2-7 NA TRBV5-8 14 CASSLAGRGVKQYF TGTGCCAGCAGCTTGGCGGGCAGGGGCGTGAAGCAGTACTTC
NA TRBJ2-2 TRBD2 TRBV18 18 CASSPRLGLAGNTGELFF TGTGCCAGCTCACCACGTCTGGGACTAGCGGGAAACACCGGGGAGCTGTTTTTT
NA TRBJ2-7 NA TRBV21-1 15 CASSKCRTGVYEQYF TGTGCCAGCAGCAAATGCCGGACAGGGGTCTACGAGCAGTACTTC
NA TRBJ2-3 NA TRBV28 12 CASTPSTDTQYF TGTGCCAGCACCCCTAGCACAGATACGCAGTATTTT
NA TRBJ2-1 TRBD1 TRBV7-3 14 CASSRDRVSNEQFF TGTGCCAGCAGCCGGGACAGGGTTTCGAATGAGCAGTTCTTC
few TRBJ1-2 TRBD1 TRBV10-3 15 CAISEGQALGTGYTF TGTGCCATCAGTGAAGGACAGGCCTTGGGGACTGGCTACACCTTC
NA TRBJ2-4 NA TRBV27 15 CASSLSALLGDIQYF TGTGCCAGCAGTTTATCGGCACTCCTAGGGGACATTCAGTACTTC
few TRBJ1-5 TRBD1 TRBV6-4 16 CASSDGTGRSNQPQHF TGTGCCAGCAGTGACGGGACAGGGAGGAGCAATCAGCCCCAGCATTTT
NA TRBJ2-7 NA TRBV6-1 17 CASSEAQVGRWSYEQYF TGTGCCAGCAGTGAAGCGCAGGTGGGGCGATGGTCCTACGAGCAGTACTTC
NA TRBJ2-5 NA TRBV27 13 CASSFAGQETQYF TGTGCCAGCAGTTTTGCGGGCCAAGAGACCCAGTACTTC
NA TRBJ2-7 TRBD1 TRBV6-2/TRBV6-3 15 CASSYSGQGFYEQYF TGTGCCAGCAGTTATTCGGGACAGGGGTTCTACGAGCAGTACTTC
few TRBJ1-3 NA TRBV6-5 14 CASRLVYSGNTIYF TGTGCCAGCAGACTCGTCTACTCTGGAAACACCATATATTTT
NA TRBJ2-7 TRBD2 TRBV6-1 15 CASSEGVAGSYEQYF TGTGCCAGCAGTGAAGGAGTAGCGGGTTCCTACGAGCAGTACTTC
NA TRBJ2-5 NA TRBV18 16 CASSPPGRSRPATQYF TGTGCCAGCTCACCACCTGGCAGGTCCCGTCCGGCGACCCAGTACTTC
NA TRBJ1-2 NA TRBV18 17 CASSPDLVGPANHGYTF TGTGCCAGCTCACCAGATTTGGTGGGGCCGGCAAATCATGGCTACACCTTC
NA TRBJ1-2 NA TRBV6-5 13 CASSARGGYGYTF TGTGCCAGCTCCGCCCGGGGAGGCTATGGCTACACCTTC
NA TRBJ1-4 TRBD1 TRBV2 15 CASRDRVFANEKLFF TGTGCCAGCAGGGACAGGGTGTTCGCTAATGAAAAACTGTTTTTT
NA TRBJ2-2 NA TRBV5-1 15 CASSLVAGPTGELFF TGCGCCAGCAGCTTGGTTGCGGGGCCCACCGGGGAGCTGTTTTTT
NA TRBJ2-2 TRBD2 TRBV7-8 16 CASSLVLAGYTGELFF TGTGCCAGCAGCTTAGTACTAGCGGGATACACCGGGGAGCTGTTTTTT
NA TRBJ1-1 NA TRBV11-3 12 CASRGGSTEAFF TGTGCCAGCAGGGGGGGGTCCACTGAAGCTTTCTTT
NA TRBJ1-1 NA TRBV3-1/TRBV3-2 15 CASSQDGGPFTEAFF TGTGCCAGCAGCCAAGACGGCGGCCCGTTCACTGAAGCTTTCTTT
NA TRBJ2-7 NA TRBV2 15 CASSIADQSSYEQYF TGTGCCAGCAGCATAGCGGACCAGAGCTCCTACGAGCAGTACTTC
NA TRBJ2-6 NA TRBV30 16 CAWSNNRVSGANVLTF TGTGCCTGGAGTAATAACAGAGTGTCTGGGGCCAACGTCCTGACTTTC
NA TRBJ2-7 TRBD1 TRBV10-3 14 CAISPTGVVNEQYF TGTGCCATCAGCCCTACAGGGGTTGTAAACGAGCAGTACTTC